Below are 3 T cell receptor beta chains sequenced from a single sample in a study of Graves' ophthalmopathy and Graves' hyperthyroidism. Transcripts of RNA were the source for amplifying TCR beta CDR3 regions. HTBI-primed RT-PCR formed the first round, and a multiplex PCR formed the second. A single record per CDR3 protein comes from TCRdb applying MiXCR to the multiplex PCR reads. Of around 40,000 distinct CDR3 sequences listed, about 51% are singletons. The material sequenced was peripheral blood. Receptors originate from an adult man with Graves' ophthalmopathy.

In this sample, this clonotype turned up once. One junction end does not reproduce the germline sequence, and a read error may be involved. The V and J genes are TRBV7-3 and TRBJ2-1; tentative D call: TRBD2 (5 bases). The CDR3 is made up of 15 amino acids. Germline CDR1 is SGHTA and CDR2 is FQGTGA. The CDR3 sequence: CASSHQRGSYNERSF. As DNA, the CDR3 is TGTGCCAGCAGCCATCAAAGAGGCTCCTACAATGAGCGGTCCTTC. The whole variable domain, filled in from reference TRBV7-3 and TRBJ2-1, reads GAGVSQTPSNKVTEKGKYVELRCDPISGHTALYWYRQSLGQGPEFLIYFQGTGAADDSGLPNDRFFAVRPEGSVSTLKIQRTERGDSAVYLCASSHQRGSYNERSFGPGTRLTVL.

This clonotype appeared many times. The chain is built from TRBV5-1 and TRBJ1-3, with 7 bases lining up with TRBD1. This CDR3 has 16 residues. V was clipped by 0 bases and J by 7 bases; unmatched bases: 10. Germline values: CDR1 SGHRS, CDR2 YFSETQ. Here the CDR3 reads CASSLGSDRPRNTIYF. CDR3 nucleotide sequence: TGCGCCAGCAGCTTGGGTTCGGACAGGCCGCGGAACACCATATATTTT.

CDR3: CSASDRSVVHSNQPQHF. As DNA, the CDR3 is TGCAGTGCTAGCGACAGGTCAGTTGTTCATAGCAATCAGCCCCAGCATTTT. The chain links TRBV20-1 to TRBJ1-5; maybe TRBD1 (6 bases). This CDR3 spans 17 amino acids. Germline V gene lookup returns CDR1 DFQATT and CDR2 SNEGSKA (reference sequence). V was trimmed by 3 bases and J by 0 bases, leaving 18 bases between them.